Listed below are T cell receptor beta chains from one sample, sequenced in a study of control samples from healthy donors and cancer patients. Sequenced by immunoSEQ multiplex PCR; TCRdb stores in-frame clones only, minus some. The table records roughly 200,000 clones, 85% to 95% of them present only once. The sequenced sample consisted of blood. The source of these receptors is a man aged 18 to 35 in good health. Each CDR3 is given with its conserved first and last residue. Each record gives: V gene, D gene, J gene, CDR3 protein. D genes are given only for firm matches.

TRBV3-1/TRBV3-2	.	TRBJ1-6	CASSPSLRSYNSPLHF
TRBV18	TRBD1	TRBJ1-6	CASSLTVQGEGSPLHF
TRBV6-5	TRBD1	TRBJ2-2	CASSRAGTGPGELFF
TRBV5-4	.	TRBJ2-3	CASSFSRGVDTQYF
TRBV2	.	TRBJ1-5	CASSDLYQPQHF
TRBV5-4	.	TRBJ2-2	CASSGGTNTGELFF
TRBV5-1	.	TRBJ1-6	CASSLVAGASSPLHF
TRBV15	TRBD1	TRBJ1-4	CATSRAQGATNEKLFF
TRBV7-3	TRBD1	TRBJ2-6	CASSPPGGSGANVLTF
TRBV11-2	.	TRBJ1-3	CASSSQTLSGNTIYF
TRBV7-2	.	TRBJ2-7	CASSPAGMDEQYF
TRBV7-5	.	TRBJ1-5	CARRSYNGATRVCSNQPQHF
TRBV6-6	.	TRBJ2-7	CASSRADEQYF
TRBV27	TRBD1	TRBJ2-1	CASSSRTGYNEQFF
TRBV19	.	TRBJ1-1	CASDRKPNTEAFF